This paragraph covers one TCR beta chain sequence. Method: immunoSEQ multiplex PCR; TCRdb's copy keeps in-frame clones and lacks some. The sample has about 38,000 clones, 60% to 85% seen once; the top ten hold roughly an eighth. This specimen comes from a study of OX40 agonist ivuxolimab in advanced cancers. Per germline, CDR1 MNHNY and CDR2 SVGAGI (reference sequence). Trimming cost V 5 bases and J 3 bases, with 16 bases left between them. The CDR3 sequence is 15 residues long. The V gene is TRBV6-6, the J gene TRBJ1-1; D is possibly TRBD1 (6 bases). Material: CD4+ or CD8+ T cells sorted from blood, obtained in a trial of the OX40 agonist ivuxolimab. The clonotype was recovered from an adult with an advanced solid tumor such as melanoma, head and neck, liver or kidney cancer. The CDR3 loop is CASSQRTGSDTEAFF. DNA of the CDR3: TGTGCCAGCAGTCAGAGAACAGGGTCGGACACTGAAGCTTTCTTT.